The 10 T cell receptor beta chains presented below share a single source sample, sequenced in a study of cytomegalovirus exposure and HLA in healthy donors. Method: immunoSEQ multiplex PCR; TCRdb's copy keeps in-frame clones and lacks some. Among 57,000 or so clones listed, 91% were seen once. The specimen was PBMCs. These receptor sequences come from a woman in her twenties or thirties in good health and CMV-seronegative.

This clone was counted a few times. The CDR3 loop is CASGDGTLSTQYF. CDR3 sequence (DNA): TGTGCCAGCGGGGACGGGACTCTCTCGACCCAGTACTTC. V is TRBV14 and J is TRBJ2-5, with D maybe TRBD2 (6 bases). The V gene's germline CDR1 is SGHDN and CDR2 FVKESK. Deletions cut 8 bases from V and 7 bases from J, with 17 bases between. This CDR3 is built from 13 residues.

The chain has TRBV9 and TRBJ2-7; 8 bases map to TRBD1. Germline V gene data show CDR1 as SGDLS and CDR2 as YYNGEE. The V segment lost 4 bases and the J segment 2 bases; nucleotides outside the gene matches: 8. CDR3 length equals 15 residues. CDR3 region: CASSRGGQETYEQYF. CDR3 DNA sequence: TGTGCCAGCAGCAGAGGGGGACAGGAGACCTACGAGCAGTACTTC.

The genes are TRBV6-4 and TRBJ2-5; the D gene is possibly TRBD1 (6 bases). CDR1 is MRHNA, CDR2 SNTAGT, per germline. Trimming pared 5 bases from V and 4 bases from J, leaving 11 bases between. The CDR3 totals 13 residues. The CDR3 sequence: CASSLTGRETQYF. The CDR3 nucleotides read TGTGCCAGCAGTCTAACAGGGAGAGAGACCCAGTACTTC.

This clone has more than one count but fewer than ten. CDR3 bases: TGTGCCAGCATTAGAGAGGCGGGAGGCACAGATACGCAGTATTTT. This translates into CASIREAGGTDTQYF. The chain uses TRBV27 and TRBJ2-3; 7 bases align to TRBD2. Trimming removed 7 bases from V and 1 base from J; junction bases left unmatched: 8. Germline V gene lookup returns CDR1 MNHEY and CDR2 SMNVEV (reference sequence). There are 15 residues in the CDR3.

This chain uses TRBV2 with TRBJ2-2; D call uncertain. CDR3 length: 13 amino acids. Germline CDR1 and CDR2: SNHLY and FYNNEI. Trimming pared 1 base from V and 5 bases from J, leaving 5 bases between. CDR3 DNA sequence: TGTGCCAGCAGTGAAGGGCGGACCGGGGAGCTGTTTTTT. Its translation: CASSEGRTGELFF.

This chain links TRBV29-1 with TRBJ2-6; the D gene is possibly TRBD1 (6 bases). V was cut by 4 bases and J by 0 bases, with 16 bases left in between. Germline CDR1 is SQVTM and CDR2 is ANQGSEA. The CDR3 is 17 amino acids. CDR3 coding DNA: TGCAGCGTTGGACAAAGGACAGCCACCTCTGGGGCCAACGTCCTGACTTTC. Translation gives CSVGQRTATSGANVLTF.

The gene calls are TRBV27 and TRBJ2-7, with a weak D call TRBD1 (5 bases). Germline V gene sequence: CDR1 MNHEY, CDR2 SMNVEV (reference sequence). The V gene lost 6 bases and the J gene lost 2 bases, with 17 bases spanning the gap. The CDR3 is 15 residues long. The CDR3 DNA follows: TGTGCCAGCAGCAAATCCAGGGATCGCGCCTACGAGCAGTACTTC. It is translated as CASSKSRDRAYEQYF.

This chain connects TRBV19 to TRBJ2-3; 9 nucleotides align to TRBD2. CDR3 length: 17 residues. Germline loops: CDR1 LNHDA, CDR2 SQIVND (reference sequence). The V segment lost 2 bases and the J segment 0 bases; nucleotides outside the gene matches: 6. CDR3 residues: CASSIPSSGTSTDTQYF. CDR3 in DNA: TGTGCCAGTAGTATACCCTCTAGCGGGACTAGCACAGATACGCAGTATTTT.

The J gene is TRBJ2-5, the V gene TRBV4-2; TRBD2 matches 11 bases. CDR1 is LGHNA and CDR2 is YNFKEQ in the germline V gene. V trimming: 3 bases; J trimming: 5 bases; junction bases outside the gene matches: 14. The CDR3 length is 18 residues. The chain's CDR3 is CASSQPNLGLAGGETQYF. DNA for the CDR3: TGTGCCAGCAGCCAGCCAAACCTCGGACTAGCGGGCGGGGAGACCCAGTACTTC.

J is TRBJ1-2 and V is TRBV10-3; D ambiguous. Trimming removed 6 bases at V and 4 bases at J, with 12 bases between. The germline gives CDR1 ENHRY, CDR2 SYGVKD. This CDR3 spans 13 amino acids. For the CDR3, the DNA is TGTGCCATCAGCGAAGTGGGCAGCTATGGCTACACCTTC. Translated: CAISEVGSYGYTF.